This TCR beta chain was identified during a study of tumor-infiltrating lymphocytes in primary liver carcinoma. Alongside blood RNA obtained from unsorted whole blood, germline DNA was also extracted. The CDR3 consists of 15 residues. V was shortened by 0 bases and J by 4 bases, with 11 bases between the two germline ends. Germline assignment: CDR1 SGHRS and CDR2 YFSETQ. Synthesis of TCR beta cDNA was carried out from approximately 500 ng total RNA with a constant-region primer. Slightly modified ARM-PCR, run as three nested multiplex PCR rounds, produced the TCR beta libraries. The two initial PCR rounds, nine to eleven cycles each, used TRBV1-TRBV30 forward and C-beta reverse primers. Each CDR3 protein gets one entry after TCRdb re-called the multiplex PCR reads with MiXCR. The sample consists of around 330,000 distinct CDR3 sequences, around three fifths of them appearing once.

This rearrangement joins TRBV5-1 to TRBJ2-1; no firm D call. This sequence originates from a young woman with primary liver carcinoma and hepatitis B virus infection. Specimen: peripheral blood. As DNA, the CDR3 is TGCGCCAGCAGCTTGGCGGGCCAGGCTTACAATGAGCAGTTCTTC. It yields the protein CASSLAGQAYNEQFF.